The 18 T cell receptor beta chains in this list originate from one sample, sequenced in a study of shared clonotypes between healthy human individuals. Sequenced by immunoSEQ multiplex PCR; TCRdb stores in-frame clones only, minus some. The sample lists around 990,000 clones, around 77% occurring once. Sequencing was carried out using memory CD4+ T cells from PBMCs. Stated subset: CD45RA-negative fraction. Receptors originate from a man between 18 and 29 years old in good health. Some clones in this sample may be carry-over from other donors' samples.

The V gene is TRBV7-3, the J gene TRBJ1-1, with D possibly being TRBD1 (6 bases). Looked up from germline, CDR1 is SGHTA and CDR2 is FQGTGA. The CDR3 sequence is 16 residues long. Trimming took 5 bases from V and 1 from J, leaving 17 bases between them. CDR3 sequence (DNA): TGTGCCAGCAGCCCTAGGGCCGGACAGCCGAACACTGAAGCTTTCTTT. Translation: CASSPRAGQPNTEAFF. Filled out from reference TRBV7-3 and TRBJ1-1, the complete variable domain reads GAGVSQTPSNKVTEKGKYVELRCDPISGHTALYWYRQSLGQGPEFLIYFQGTGAADDSGLPNDRFFAVRPEGSVSTLKIQRTERGDSAVYLCASSPRAGQPNTEAFFGQGTRLTVV.

The rearrangement uses TRBV28 and TRBJ2-2; weak D call: TRBD1 (5 bases). V gave up 6 bases and J gave up 2 bases, with 16 bases separating them. The CDR3 spans 16 residues. Germline CDR1 reads MDHEN; CDR2 reads SYDVKM. The CDR3, as DNA: TGTGCCAGCAGACGTACAGGCGCCCCCAACACCGGGGAGCTGTTTTTT. Protein sequence: CASRRTGAPNTGELFF. The full variable domain, its missing parts supplied by reference TRBV28 and TRBJ2-2, is DVKVTQSSRYLVKRTGEKVFLECVQDMDHENMFWYRQDPGLGLRLIYFSYDVKMKEKGDIPEGYSVSREKKERFSLILESASTNQTSMYLCASRRTGAPNTGELFFGEGSRLTVL.

This sequence joins TRBV2 and TRBJ2-1, with 11 bases identical to TRBD2. After removal of 7 bases from V and 2 bases from J, the junction contained 10 bases not matched to a gene. This CDR3 is 17 amino acids long. Germline V gives CDR1 SNHLY, CDR2 FYNNEI. This CDR3 reads CASKGLAARGTYNEQFF. CDR3 bases: TGTGCCAGCAAGGGACTAGCGGCGCGGGGGACCTACAATGAGCAGTTCTTC. Together with reference TRBV2 and TRBJ2-1, the CDR3 gives the full variable domain: EPEVTQTPSHQVTQMGQEVILRCVPISNHLYFYWYRQILGQKVEFLVSFYNNEISEKSEIFDDQFSVERPDGSNFTLKIRSTKLEDSAMYFCASKGLAARGTYNEQFFGPGTRLTVL.

The chain joins TRBV25-1 to TRBJ1-4; 9 bases map to TRBD1. Germline CDR1 is MGHDK and CDR2 is SYGVNS. The V gene end was trimmed by 4 bases and the J gene end by 7 bases; junction bases not matched to a gene: 13. This CDR3 has 17 amino acids. The CDR3, as DNA: TGTGCCAGCAGTGGTCGAGGCACAGGGGGCGCATCTGAAAAACTGTTTTTT. Protein sequence: CASSGRGTGGASEKLFF.

The V and J genes are TRBV10-1 and TRBJ2-7; D assignment may be TRBD1 or TRBD2 (6 bases each). V dropped 1 base and J dropped 0 bases, with 31 bases sitting between them. The CDR3 has 22 residues. The germline V gene encodes CDR1 WNHNN and CDR2 SYGVQD (reference sequence). The CDR3 spells CASSEYAGHGMGGSLYSYEQYF. The CDR3 region has the DNA TGCGCCAGCAGTGAGTATGCGGGACATGGAATGGGGGGATCTCTATACTCCTACGAGCAGTACTTC.

This clone was counted once. The chain has TRBV2 and TRBJ1-1; no definite D call. The CDR3 has 12 amino acids. V lost 5 bases and J 11 bases, leaving 15 bases between the germline ends. From germline, CDR1 is SNHLY and CDR2 FYNNEI. In nucleotides, the CDR3 is TGTGCCAGCAGTCAAACGGGCACCTGGGCTTTCTTT. The encoded protein is CASSQTGTWAFF.

This clone has a single count. The CDR3 bases are TGTGCCAGCAGCGTAACTAGCGGGGGCACCGGGGAGCTGTTTTTT. Protein product: CASSVTSGGTGELFF. The J gene is TRBJ2-2, the V gene TRBV9; TRBD2 agrees at 11 bases. The CDR3 contains 15 residues. The ends lost 1 base at V and 4 bases at J; junction bases unmatched: 0. From germline, CDR1 is SGDLS and CDR2 YYNGEE.

This sequence joins TRBV28 and TRBJ1-1; weak D call: TRBD1 (5 bases). CDR1 and CDR2 (germline): MDHEN, SYDVKM. The CDR3 extends over 14 amino acids. The V end was cut by 3 bases, the J end by 1 base, with 9 bases between. The CDR3: CASSFNRKNTEAFF. The CDR3 DNA follows: TGTGCCAGCAGTTTTAACAGGAAGAACACTGAAGCTTTCTTT.

The rearrangement joins TRBV27 to TRBJ2-3; 9 bases line up with TRBD1. The CDR3 totals 13 residues. CDR1 and CDR2 (germline): MNHEY, SMNVEV (reference sequence). Trimming removed 4 bases from V and 5 bases from J; junction bases left unmatched: 1. DNA of the CDR3: TGTGCCAGCAGTTGGACAGGGGAAGATACGCAGTATTTT. Translation: CASSWTGEDTQYF.

This clone was detected only a few times. The V call is TRBV30, the J call TRBJ1-5; D unresolved. Germline loops: CDR1 GTSNPN, CDR2 SVGIG (reference sequence). V was shortened by 1 base and J by 4 bases, with 8 bases between the two germline ends. This CDR3 contains 13 residues. DNA for the CDR3: TGTGCCTGGAGTGAGGCGGCTAATCAGCCCCAGCATTTT. It encodes CAWSEAANQPQHF. Using reference TRBV30 and TRBJ1-5 for the parts outside the CDR3, the full variable domain is SQTIHQWPATLVQPVGSPLSLECTVEGTSNPNLYWYRQAAGRGLQLLFYSVGIGQISSEVPQNLSASRPQDRQFILSSKKLLLSDSGFYLCAWSEAANQPQHFGDGTRLSIL.

The J gene is TRBJ1-6, the V gene TRBV30, with 7 bases aligning to TRBD1. Germline assignment: CDR1 GTSNPN and CDR2 SVGIG (reference sequence). Unmatched junction bases numbered 10, after V lost 3 bases and J lost 5 bases. The CDR3 is made up of 16 amino acids. Here the CDR3 DNA reads TGTGCCTGGAGCCTTAAGGGGACAGCCCATAATTCACCCCTCCACTTT. This sequence encodes CAWSLKGTAHNSPLHF.

The CDR3 sequence is CASSEGTGVTEAFF. CDR3 sequence (DNA): TGTGCCAGCAGTGAGGGGACTGGGGTGACTGAAGCTTTCTTT. The chain links TRBV25-1 to TRBJ1-1, with D possibly matching TRBD1 (5 bases). The V gene lost 3 bases and the J gene lost 5 bases, with 13 bases spanning the gap. Germline CDR1 reads MGHDK; CDR2 reads SYGVNS. The CDR3 has 14 amino acids.

The chain combines TRBV11-1 with TRBJ2-7, with D possibly TRBD1 on 6 matching bases. CDR3 length: 14 residues. The V gene's germline CDR1 is SGHAT and CDR2 FQDESV (reference sequence). The V end was cut by 4 bases, the J end by 3 bases, with 13 bases between. The DNA for the CDR3 is TGTGCCAGCAGCTGGGGCCAGGGGATCTACGAGCAGTACTTC. Amino acids: CASSWGQGIYEQYF.

V and J are TRBV28 and TRBJ1-2, with TRBD1 as a possible D gene (5 bases). The CDR3 is 15 residues long. CDR1 is MDHEN, CDR2 SYDVKM, per germline. Trimming removed 2 bases at V and 6 bases at J, with 16 bases between. CDR3 in amino acids: CASSLRGQGRHGYTF. The CDR3 DNA is TGTGCCAGCAGTTTAAGGGGTCAGGGTAGACATGGCTACACCTTC.

The chain combines TRBV5-4 with TRBJ2-1, with 7 bases lining up with TRBD2. This CDR3 region has 16 residues. Germline V gene sequence: CDR1 SGHNT, CDR2 YYREEE (reference sequence). V dropped 3 bases and J dropped 3; count of bases not matched to a gene: 9. This chain's CDR3 is CASSSPASGHYNEQFF. CDR3 in DNA: TGTGCCAGCAGCTCCCCCGCTAGCGGACACTACAATGAGCAGTTCTTC.

The CDR3 nucleotides are TGTGCCAGCAGCGTAGTCCGGGACGGCGTTGAAGCTTTCTTT. This encodes CASSVVRDGVEAFF. This chain links TRBV9 with TRBJ1-1, with TRBD1 as a possible D gene (5 bases). The V end lost 0 bases, the J end lost 7 bases, and 13 bases lay between the germline ends. The CDR3 totals 14 residues. Germline assignment: CDR1 SGDLS and CDR2 YYNGEE.

The V call is TRBV18, the J call TRBJ2-1; 7 bases are shared with TRBD2. J gave up 2 bases and V 4 bases, and 2 bases lay outside the gene matches. The CDR3 spans 14 residues. CDR1 and CDR2 from the germline V gene are KGHSH and LQKENI. The CDR3 nucleotides read TGTGCCAGCTCACAGCGGGGAACCTACAATGAGCAGTTCTTC. It encodes CASSQRGTYNEQFF.

The genes are TRBV7-2 and TRBJ2-7, with 10 positions matching TRBD2. The germline CDR1 and CDR2 sequences are SGHTA and FQGNSA. Trimming cost V 5 bases and J 3 bases; bases outside gene matches: 4. The CDR3 is 14 residues long. The chain's CDR3 is CASSQSGRVYEQYF. The CDR3 bases are TGTGCCAGCAGCCAAAGCGGGAGGGTCTACGAGCAGTACTTC.